The following is a TCR beta chain sequence with its context. Germline lookup yields CDR1 LGHDT and CDR2 YNNKEL (reference sequence). This CDR3 is built from 17 residues. Trimming took 1 base from V and 0 from J; bases not matched to a gene: 8. The authors' processing: From reference gene primer amplification, estimates of nucleated cell counts were derived. The protocol was immunoSEQ multiplex PCR, while the TCRdb copy is restricted to in-frame clones and leaves out a portion. V, J and clone size derive from that table, while D and trimming were established from the DNA sequence. The sample has a few hundred thousand clones, over 80% seen once. This record comes from a study of blood T cell repertoires in COVID-19. Overall study: Samples representing acute and convalescent COVID-19 were sourced from the United States, Italy and Spain.

Seattle's cohort entered during active infection and was followed longitudinally. Material: peripheral blood. This receptor was identified in a woman in her forties or fifties with COVID-19, enrolled during active disease. The rearrangement joins TRBV3-1 (or the pseudogene TRBV3-2) to TRBJ2-5, with 7 bases lining up with TRBD2. The CDR3 coding sequence is TGTGCCAGCAGCCAAGTCGGTCTAGCGGACGACCAAGAGACCCAGTACTTC. Its translation is CASSQVGLADDQETQYF.